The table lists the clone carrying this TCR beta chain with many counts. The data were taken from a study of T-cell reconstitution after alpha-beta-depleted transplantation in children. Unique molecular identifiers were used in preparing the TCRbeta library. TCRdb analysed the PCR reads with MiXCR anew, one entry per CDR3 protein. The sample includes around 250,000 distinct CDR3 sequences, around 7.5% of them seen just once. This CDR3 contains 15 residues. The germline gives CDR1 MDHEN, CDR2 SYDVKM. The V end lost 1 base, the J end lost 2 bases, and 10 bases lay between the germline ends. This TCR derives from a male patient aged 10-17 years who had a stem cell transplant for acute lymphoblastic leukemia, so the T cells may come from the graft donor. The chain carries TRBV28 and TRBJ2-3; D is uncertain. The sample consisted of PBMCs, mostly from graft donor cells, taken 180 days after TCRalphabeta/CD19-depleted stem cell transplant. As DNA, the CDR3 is TGTGCCAGCAGTTTATTGATTGGGATCACAGATACGCAGTATTTT. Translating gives CASSLLIGITDTQYF.